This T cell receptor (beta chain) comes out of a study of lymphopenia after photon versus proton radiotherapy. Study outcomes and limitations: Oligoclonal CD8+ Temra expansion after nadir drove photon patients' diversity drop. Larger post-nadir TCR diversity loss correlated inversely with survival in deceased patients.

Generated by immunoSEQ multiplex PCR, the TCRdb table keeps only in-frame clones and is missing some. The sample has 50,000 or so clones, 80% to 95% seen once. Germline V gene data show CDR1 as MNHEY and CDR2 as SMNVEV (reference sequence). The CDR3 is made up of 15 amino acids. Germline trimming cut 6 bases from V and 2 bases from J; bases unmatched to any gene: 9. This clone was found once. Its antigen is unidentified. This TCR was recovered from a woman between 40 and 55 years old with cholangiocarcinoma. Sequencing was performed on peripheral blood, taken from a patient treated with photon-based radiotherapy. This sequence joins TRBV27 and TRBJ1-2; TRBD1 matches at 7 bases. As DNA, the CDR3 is TGTGCCAGCAGGCTATCCCGGGACAGAAACTATGGCTACACCTTC. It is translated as CASRLSRDRNYGYTF.